This T cell receptor (beta chain) is from a study of blood T cell repertoires in COVID-19. Study in general: Both acute and convalescent COVID-19 samples were obtained from the United States, Italy and Spain. PBMCs, B-cell-depleted T cells, or T cells were the source of the cDNA or gDNA that made up the material.

Per the authors' pipeline: Reference gene primer amplification gave nucleated cell count estimates. Repertoires were generated with immunoSEQ multiplex PCR, while TCRdb's copy carries only in-frame clones and drops some. That table supplies the V and J calls and clone size; D and trimming were determined from the DNA. The sample has about 480,000 clones; roughly 90% are singletons. The V gene end was trimmed by 6 bases and the J gene end by 3 bases; junction bases not matched to a gene: 4. This CDR3 region has 13 residues. CDR1 is MNHEY and CDR2 is SVGAGI in the germline V gene. The TCR sequence derives from a woman in her thirties with acute or convalescent COVID-19. Sample: peripheral blood. The J gene is TRBJ2-5, the V gene TRBV6-5, with TRBD2 identical over 7 bases. DNA for the CDR3: TGTGCCAGCAGAGCTAGCGGCAAAGAGACCCAGTACTTC. Translating it yields CASRASGKETQYF.